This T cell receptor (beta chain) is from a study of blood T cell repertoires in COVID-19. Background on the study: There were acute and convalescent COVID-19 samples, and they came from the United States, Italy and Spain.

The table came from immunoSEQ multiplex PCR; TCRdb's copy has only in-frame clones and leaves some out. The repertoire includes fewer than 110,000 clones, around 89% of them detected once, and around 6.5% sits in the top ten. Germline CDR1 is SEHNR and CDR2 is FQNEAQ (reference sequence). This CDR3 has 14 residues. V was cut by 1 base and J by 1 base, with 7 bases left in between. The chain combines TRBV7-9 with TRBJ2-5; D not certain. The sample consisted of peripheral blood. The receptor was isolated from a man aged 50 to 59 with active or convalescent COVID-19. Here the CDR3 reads CASSLGVGQETQYF. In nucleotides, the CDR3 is TGTGCCAGCAGCTTAGGTGTCGGCCAAGAGACCCAGTACTTC.